The next 10 T cell receptor beta chains were all read from a single sample in a study of identifying expanded T cells in peripheral blood. Assay: immunoSEQ multiplex PCR; the TCRdb copy retains only in-frame clones and omits some. The data hold 50,000 to 65,000 clones, with around 81% observed a single time. Material: blood. The receptors here all came from a person aged 18 to 75 in good health.

This chain connects TRBV7-2 to TRBJ1-5, with TRBD1 as a possible D gene (5 bases). Deletions cut 4 bases from V and 0 bases from J, with 10 bases between. Germline V gene lookup returns CDR1 SGHTA and CDR2 FQGNSA. The CDR3 is made up of 15 amino acids. CDR3 sequence (DNA): TGTGCCAGCAGCTCACAGGAATATAGCAATCAGCCCCAGCATTTT. Translated: CASSSQEYSNQPQHF.

The chain couples TRBV11-3 to TRBJ2-3; possible D gene TRBD1, 6 bases. The CDR3 length is 16 residues. Germline lookup yields CDR1 SGHNT and CDR2 YENEEA. The ends were cut back, 5 bases at V and 4 bases at J, with 19 bases in the middle. CDR3 nucleotide sequence: TGTGCCAGCAGCACTCGACTACCCAGGGGCCCAGATACGCAGTATTTT. This encodes CASSTRLPRGPDTQYF.

This chain connects TRBV27 to TRBJ1-6, with D maybe TRBD1 (6 bases). Germline V lookup: CDR1 MNHEY, CDR2 SMNVEV (reference sequence). The CDR3 extends over 16 amino acids. With 0 bases removed from V and 3 bases from J, the gap between germline ends came to 9 bases. The DNA for the CDR3 is TGTGCCAGCAGTTTATCCTCGACAGGCTATAATTCACCCCTCCACTTT. This gives the protein CASSLSSTGYNSPLHF.

The rearrangement joins TRBV28 to TRBJ2-5, with 9 bases identical to TRBD1. This CDR3 is built from 16 residues. Germline CDR1 reads MDHEN; CDR2 reads SYDVKM. After removal of 5 bases from V and 5 bases from J, the junction contained 12 bases not matched to a gene. The CDR3: CASSVTGTGLIETQYF. As DNA, the CDR3 is TGTGCCAGCAGTGTTACCGGGACAGGGTTAATCGAGACCCAGTACTTC.

This rearrangement joins TRBV29-1 to TRBJ1-1; 9 bases align to TRBD1. CDR3 length: 15 amino acids. Per germline, CDR1 SQVTM and CDR2 ANQGSEA. V lost 0 bases to trimming and J lost 5 bases; unmatched junction nucleotides: 7. CDR3 protein: CSVEDVNRGPTEAFF. The DNA of the CDR3 is TGCAGCGTTGAAGACGTGAACAGGGGGCCTACTGAAGCTTTCTTT.

This clone was seen a handful of times. CDR3 loop: CASRFRDRGQETQYF. The CDR3 DNA reads as TGTGCCAGCAGGTTCCGGGACAGAGGACAAGAGACCCAGTACTTC. The chain carries TRBV6-5 and TRBJ2-5; 7 bases align to TRBD1. The V gene end was trimmed by 6 bases and the J gene end by 2 bases; junction bases not matched to a gene: 9. Germline-derived CDR1 and CDR2 are MNHEY and SVGAGI. There are 15 residues in the CDR3.

This rearrangement joins TRBV6-1 to TRBJ2-5, with 8 bases identical to TRBD1. The V gene's germline CDR1 is MNHNS and CDR2 SASEGT. This CDR3 contains 14 residues. V shed 6 bases and J 2 bases; nucleotides not matched to a gene: 5. The CDR3: CASSRGQEQETQYF. The CDR3 nucleotides read TGTGCCAGCAGCCGGGGACAGGAGCAAGAGACCCAGTACTTC.

V gene TRBV19 combines with J gene TRBJ2-7; 9 bases line up with TRBD1. Per the germline V gene, CDR1 is LNHDA and CDR2 is SQIVND (reference sequence). J was trimmed by 9 bases and V by 5 bases; bases with no gene match: 29. The CDR3 extends over 20 amino acids. This chain's CDR3 is CASSGRKRDREKHKFGVQYF. The CDR3 DNA is TGTGCCAGTAGTGGCCGCAAACGGGACAGGGAAAAACATAAGTTTGGGGTGCAGTACTTC. The full variable domain, in which reference TRBV19 and TRBJ2-7 provide the parts outside the CDR3, is DGGITQSPKYLFRKEGQNVTLSCEQNLNHDAMYWYRQDPGQGLRLIYYSQIVNDFQKGDIAEGYSVSREKKESFPLTVTSAQKNPTAFYLCASSGRKRDREKHKFGVQYFGPGTRLTVT.

The rearrangement links TRBV5-1 to TRBJ2-5, with unresolved D. The CDR3 loop spans 11 amino acids. Germline CDR1 is SGHRS and CDR2 is YFSETQ. The ends were cut back, 3 bases at V and 5 bases at J, with 5 bases in the middle. CDR3 bases: TGCGCCAGCAGCTCCGCCGAGACCCAGTACTTC. Translation gives CASSSAETQYF.

This chain uses TRBV5-6 with TRBJ1-4, with D possibly matching TRBD1 (5 bases). The CDR3 is made up of 13 amino acids. The V gene's germline CDR1 is SGHDT and CDR2 YYEEEE. V lost 3 bases and J lost 7, with 10 bases in between. CDR3 nucleotides: TGTGCCAGCAGCTGGCGAGGGGCTGAAAAACTGTTTTTT. Protein: CASSWRGAEKLFF.